The present T cell receptor beta chain was sequenced within a study of cytomegalovirus exposure and HLA in healthy donors. These donors, healthy bone marrow donors, were studied. This CDR3 is 15 amino acids long. Germline CDR1 is MDHEN and CDR2 is SYDVKM. The PCR contained 60 Vbeta and 13 Jbeta primers. The protocol was immunoSEQ multiplex PCR, while the TCRdb copy is restricted to in-frame clones and leaves out a portion. The profile shows 98,000 or so clones, roughly four fifths of them singletons. The clonotype comes from a female donor in good health and CMV-seronegative. Sequenced input: PBMCs. The chain is built from TRBV28 and TRBJ2-5; TRBD1 matches 10 bases. The last part of the DNA fits TRBJ2-7 better; the J call may be wrong. The CDR3 nucleotides are TGTGCCAGCAGTTTTATTGGGACAGGGGTGGACGAGCAGTACTTC. It translates to CASSFIGTGVDEQYF.